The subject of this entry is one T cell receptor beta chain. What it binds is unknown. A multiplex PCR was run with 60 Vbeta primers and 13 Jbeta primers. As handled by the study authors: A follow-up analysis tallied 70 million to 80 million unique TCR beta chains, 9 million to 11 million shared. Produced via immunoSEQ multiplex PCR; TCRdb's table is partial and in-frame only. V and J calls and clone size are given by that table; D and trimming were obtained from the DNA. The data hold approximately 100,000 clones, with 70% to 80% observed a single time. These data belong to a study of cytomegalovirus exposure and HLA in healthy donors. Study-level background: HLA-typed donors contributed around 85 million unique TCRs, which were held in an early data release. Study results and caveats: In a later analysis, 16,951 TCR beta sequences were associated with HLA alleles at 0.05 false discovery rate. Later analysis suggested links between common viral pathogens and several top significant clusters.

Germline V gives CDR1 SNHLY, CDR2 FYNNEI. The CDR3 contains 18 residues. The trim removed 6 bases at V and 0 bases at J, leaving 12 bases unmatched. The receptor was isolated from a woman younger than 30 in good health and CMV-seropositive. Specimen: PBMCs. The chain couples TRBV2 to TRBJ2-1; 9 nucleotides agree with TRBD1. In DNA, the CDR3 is TGTGCCAGCAGAACAGGGGGCTCTCCCTTGAGCTCCTACAATGAGCAGTTCTTC. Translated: CASRTGGSPLSSYNEQFF.